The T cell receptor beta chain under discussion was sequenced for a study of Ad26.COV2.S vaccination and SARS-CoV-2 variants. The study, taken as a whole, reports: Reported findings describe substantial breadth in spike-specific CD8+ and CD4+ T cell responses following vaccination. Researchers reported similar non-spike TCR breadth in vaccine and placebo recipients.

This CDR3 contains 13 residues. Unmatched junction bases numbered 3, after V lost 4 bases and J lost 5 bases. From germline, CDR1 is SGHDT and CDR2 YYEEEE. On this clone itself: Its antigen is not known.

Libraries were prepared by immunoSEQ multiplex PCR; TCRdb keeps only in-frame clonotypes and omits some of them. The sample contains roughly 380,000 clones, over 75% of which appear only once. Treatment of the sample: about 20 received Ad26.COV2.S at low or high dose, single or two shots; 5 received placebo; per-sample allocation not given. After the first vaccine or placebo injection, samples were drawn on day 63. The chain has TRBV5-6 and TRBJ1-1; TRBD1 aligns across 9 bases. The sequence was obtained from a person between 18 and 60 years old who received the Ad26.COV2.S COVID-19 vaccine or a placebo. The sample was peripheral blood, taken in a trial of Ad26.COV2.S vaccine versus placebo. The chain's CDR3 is CASSPGQGTEAFF. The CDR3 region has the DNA TGTGCCAGCAGCCCCGGACAGGGGACTGAAGCTTTCTTT.